A selection of T cell receptor beta chains follows, all from one sample in a study of shared clonotypes between healthy human individuals. Measured with immunoSEQ multiplex PCR; TCRdb has only the in-frame clones, and not every one. Altogether roughly 570,000 clones are present, 98% being singletons, with the ten largest covering around 0.3%. Sequences were obtained from naive CD8+ T cells sorted from blood. Receptor source: a man between 25 and 39 years old in good health. The CDR3 runs from the conserved cysteine through the conserved F or W. A D gene is named only where the DNA matches it firmly. Some rows have no size entry. The others give once, few or many, or a class for an expanded clone.

>TRBJ2-6|TRBV27|13|.|.
TGTGCCAGCAGTCCTTCTGGGGCCAACGTCCTGACTTTC
CASSPSGANVLTF
>TRBJ2-2|TRBV4-3|15|.|.
TGCGCCAGCAGCCAAGATTCCCAGGGGTCCGGGGAGCTGTTTTTT
CASSQDSQGSGELFF
>TRBJ1-2|TRBV6-5|11|.|.
TGTGCCAGCAGTTACGGTAATGGCTACACCTTC
CASSYGNGYTF
>TRBJ2-7|TRBV7-9|15|.|.
TGTGCCAGCAGCTTAAGTAGCTGGCGGCCCGACGAGCAGTACTTC
CASSLSSWRPDEQYF
>TRBJ2-3|TRBV6-4|12|.|.
TGTGCCAGCAGTGAGGGTCGAGATACGCAGTATTTT
CASSEGRDTQYF
>TRBJ2-7|TRBV5-1|15|.|.
TGCGCCAGCAGCCCGGACGACCCATTCCTCTACGAGCAGTACTTC
CASSPDDPFLYEQYF
>TRBJ2-2|TRBV4-3|17|.|.
TGCGCCAGCAGCCAAGATGGGACGGGCACGAACACCGGGGAGCTGTTTTTT
CASSQDGTGTNTGELFF
>TRBJ2-5|TRBV18|16|TRBD2|.
TGTGCCAGCTCACCAGATACTAGCGGGAGCTCGGAGACCCAGTACTTC
CASSPDTSGSSETQYF
>TRBJ2-3|TRBV5-6|15|.|.
TGTGCCAGCAGCTTGGAAGGAGGGGGCGTAGATACGCAGTATTTT
CASSLEGGGVDTQYF
>TRBJ1-2|TRBV29-1|14|TRBD1|once
TGCAGCGTTGACCTGACAGGGGCTAACTATGGCTACACCTTC
CSVDLTGANYGYTF
>TRBJ2-6|TRBV9|16|.|once
TGTGCCAGCAGCGTAGAAGGATGGGCTGGGGCCAACGTCCTGACTTTC
CASSVEGWAGANVLTF
>TRBJ1-4|TRBV6-5|15|.|.
TGTGCCAGCAGTTATGGAGTTGCAACTAATGAAAAACTGTTTTTT
CASSYGVATNEKLFF
>TRBJ2-7|TRBV11-1|19|.|.
TGTGCCAGCAGCCTGCTTTGGGACATCGGACTACCAGTTTCCTACGAGCAGTACTTC
CASSLLWDIGLPVSYEQYF
>TRBJ1-4|TRBV6-5|15|.|.
TGTGCCAGCAGTCCAAACTATGCAACTAATGAAAAACTGTTTTTT
CASSPNYATNEKLFF
>TRBJ2-5|TRBV29-1|11|.|.
TGCAGCGGGACGGAGGGAGAGACCCAGTACTTC
CSGTEGETQYF
>TRBJ2-7|TRBV6-5|13|.|.
TGTGCCAGCAGTTACGGCGGGGTCTACGAGCAGTACTTC
CASSYGGVYEQYF
>TRBJ2-7|TRBV11-2|12|.|.
TGTGCCAGCAGCTTACTCTATTACGAGCAGTACTTC
CASSLLYYEQYF
>TRBJ2-3|TRBV27|16|TRBD1|.
TGTGCCAGCAGACCCACACGGACAGGACACACAGATACGCAGTATTTT
CASRPTRTGHTDTQYF
>TRBJ2-1|TRBV14|13|.|.
TGTGCCAGCAGCCACAACGCGGGACAGGAGCAGTTCTTC
CASSHNAGQEQFF
>TRBJ2-7|TRBV13|13|.|.
TGTGCCAGCAGCTTTGGCGGGTCCTACGAGCAGTACTTC
CASSFGGSYEQYF
>TRBJ1-5|TRBV9|13|.|once
TGTGCCAGCAGCGTGGGCCAAGGTCAGCCCCAGCATTTT
CASSVGQGQPQHF
>TRBJ2-1|TRBV29-1|15|.|once
TGCAGCGTTGAAGATCCTGAGAGGGCAGCCAATGAGCAGTTCTTC
CSVEDPERAANEQFF
>TRBJ2-7|TRBV9|15|.|.
TGTGCCAGCAGCTTACGAGAGGGGGATTCCTACGAGCAGTACTTC
CASSLREGDSYEQYF
>TRBJ2-7|TRBV19|13|.|.
TGTGCCAGTAGTGCGGGTACCTCCTACGAGCAGTACTTC
CASSAGTSYEQYF
>TRBJ2-3|TRBV7-9|15|TRBD2|.
TGTGCCAGCAGCTTAGTAGCGGGGGTCACAGATACGCAGTATTTT
CASSLVAGVTDTQYF
>TRBJ2-1|TRBV5-4|12|.|.
TGTGCCAGCAGCTTGTTGGGGAGAGATCCGTTCTTC
CASSLLGRDPFF
>TRBJ2-3|TRBV14|15|.|.
TGTGCCAGCGGGTCAGGATCTTTCAGCACAGATACGCAGTATTTT
CASGSGSFSTDTQYF
>TRBJ2-7|TRBV9|15|TRBD1|.
TGTGCCAGCAGCGTAGGGGGGACAGGGGAGCGTACGCAGTACTTC
CASSVGGTGERTQYF
>TRBJ1-4|TRBV7-9|13|.|.
TGTGCCAGCGGGGATGCAACTAATGAAAAACTGTTTTTT
CASGDATNEKLFF